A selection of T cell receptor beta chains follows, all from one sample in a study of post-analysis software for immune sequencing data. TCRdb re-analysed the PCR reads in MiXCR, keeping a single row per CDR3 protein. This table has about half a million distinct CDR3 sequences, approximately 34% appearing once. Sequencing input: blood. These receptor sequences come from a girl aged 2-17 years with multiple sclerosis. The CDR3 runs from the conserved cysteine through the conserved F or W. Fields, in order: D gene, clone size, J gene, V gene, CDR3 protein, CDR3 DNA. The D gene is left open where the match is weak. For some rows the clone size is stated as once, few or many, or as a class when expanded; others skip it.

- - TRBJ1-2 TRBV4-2 CASSQDKFQRFYGYTF TGTGCCAGCAGCCAAGATAAGTTTCAGCGTTTTTATGGCTACACCTTC
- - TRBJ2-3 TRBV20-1 CSASQIPDTQYF TGCAGTGCTAGCCAAATACCAGATACGCAGTATTTT
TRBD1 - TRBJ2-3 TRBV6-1 CASKLQGARLDTQYF TGTGCCAGCAAATTACAGGGGGCGAGGCTAGATACGCAGTATTTT
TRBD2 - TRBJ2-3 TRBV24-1 CATSDLPRLAGVPPARDTQYF TGTGCCACCAGTGATTTGCCTAGACTAGCGGGGGTCCCTCCGGCTAGAGATACGCAGTATTTT
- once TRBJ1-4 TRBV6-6 CASSSDEKLFF TGTGCCAGCAGCTCAGATGAAAAACTGTTTTTT
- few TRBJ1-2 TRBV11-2 CASSLLGGQGYGYTF TGTGCCAGCAGCTTACTCGGGGGTCAGGGTTATGGCTACACCTTC
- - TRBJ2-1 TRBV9 CASRAPETEDNEQFF TGTGCCAGCAGAGCCCCCGAGACAGAGGACAATGAGCAGTTCTTC
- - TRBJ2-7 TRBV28 CASSPIDRDNVFYEQYF TGTGCCAGCAGTCCAATCGACCGGGACAATGTCTTCTACGAGCAGTACTTC
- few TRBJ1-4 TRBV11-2 CASSPAGGTNEKLFF TGTGCCAGCAGCCCCGCGGGTGGGACTAATGAAAAACTGTTTTTT
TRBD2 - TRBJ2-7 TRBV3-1 CASSQVGAGGPPYEQYF TGTGCCAGCAGCCAAGTCGGGGCGGGGGGCCCTCCCTACGAGCAGTACTTC
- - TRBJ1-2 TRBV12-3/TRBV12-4 CASSFSGINGYTF TGTGCCAGCAGTTTCTCCGGGATTAATGGCTACACCTTC
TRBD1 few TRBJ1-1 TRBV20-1 CSARSGGVTEAFF TGCAGTGCTAGATCAGGGGGCGTCACTGAAGCTTTCTTT
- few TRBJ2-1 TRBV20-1 CSSRAVSSYNEQFF TGCAGTTCCCGAGCGGTGAGCTCCTACAATGAGCAGTTCTTC
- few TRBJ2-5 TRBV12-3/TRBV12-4 CASSFVAETQYF TGTGCCAGCAGTTTTGTTGCGGAGACCCAGTACTTC
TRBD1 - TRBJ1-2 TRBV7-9 CASTATTGGDYGYTF TGTGCCAGCACTGCTACGACAGGGGGCGACTATGGCTACACCTTC
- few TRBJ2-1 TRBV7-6 CASSLEFNNEQFF TGTGCCAGCAGCTTGGAATTCAACAATGAGCAGTTCTTC
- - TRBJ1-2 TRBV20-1 CSAPIGGTYGYTF TGCAGTGCCCCAATTGGAGGGACCTATGGCTACACCTTC
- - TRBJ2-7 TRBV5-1 CASSPLTAGDYEQYF TGCGCCAGCAGCCCTTTAACGGCAGGGGACTACGAGCAGTACTTC
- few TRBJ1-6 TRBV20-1 CSARKAYNSPLHF TGCAGTGCTAGAAAAGCGTATAATTCACCCCTCCACTTT
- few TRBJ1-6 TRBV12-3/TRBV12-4 CASSFYFGYNSPLHF TGTGCCAGCAGTTTCTACTTCGGGTATAATTCACCCCTCCACTTT
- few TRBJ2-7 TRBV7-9 CASSFQPTRSSSYEQYF TGTGCCAGCAGCTTTCAACCGACACGCTCGAGCTCCTACGAGCAGTACTTC
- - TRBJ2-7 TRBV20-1 CSARGGLGDEQYF TGCAGTGCTAGAGGGGGGCTCGGGGACGAGCAGTACTTC
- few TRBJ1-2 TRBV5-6 CAGSSQDYGYTF TGTGCCGGCAGCTCCCAAGACTATGGCTACACCTTC
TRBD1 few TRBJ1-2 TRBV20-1 CSARGSGGRYGYTF TGCAGTGCTAGAGGCTCAGGGGGCCGCTATGGCTACACCTTC
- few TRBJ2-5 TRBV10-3 CAISESRGGRVQTQYF TGTGCCATCAGTGAGTCGCGAGGGGGACGAGTACAGACCCAGTACTTC
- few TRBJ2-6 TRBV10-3 CAISEGVGANVLTF TGTGCCATCAGTGAAGGGGTAGGGGCCAACGTCCTGACTTTC
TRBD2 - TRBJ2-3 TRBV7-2 CASSPGLAGAPGQDTQYF TGTGCCAGCAGCCCCGGACTAGCGGGGGCCCCCGGCCAAGATACGCAGTATTTT
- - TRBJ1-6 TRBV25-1 CASSPGRTLHF TGTGCCAGCAGTCCTGGGCGAACCCTCCACTTT
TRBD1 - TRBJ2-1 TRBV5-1 CASSLTGFSYNEQFF TGCGCCAGCAGCCTGACAGGGTTCTCCTACAATGAGCAGTTCTTC
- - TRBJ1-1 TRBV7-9 CASSLWGVAEAFF TGTGCCAGCAGCTTATGGGGAGTGGCTGAAGCTTTCTTT
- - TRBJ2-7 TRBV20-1 CSASRAGTRYEQYF TGCAGTGCTAGCCGGGCCGGAACTCGTTACGAGCAGTACTTC
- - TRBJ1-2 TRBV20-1 CSARSDPAAGYTF TGCAGTGCTAGATCCGATCCGGCAGCTGGCTACACCTTC
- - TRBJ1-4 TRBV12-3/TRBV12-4 CASSSWDLREKLFF TGTGCCAGCAGCAGCTGGGACCTGAGGGAAAAACTGTTTTTT
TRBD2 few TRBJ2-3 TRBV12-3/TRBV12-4 CASSHRLAGGLVADTQYF TGTGCCAGCAGTCATAGACTAGCGGGGGGGCTTGTCGCAGATACGCAGTATTTT
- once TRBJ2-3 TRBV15 CATSKATGYRGRHTQYF TGTGCCACCAGCAAAGCCACAGGTTATCGGGGGAGGCACACGCAGTATTTT
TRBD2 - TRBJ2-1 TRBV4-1 CASSQVPPRTSGSDNEQFF TGCGCCAGCAGCCAAGTCCCACCCCGAACTAGCGGGTCTGACAATGAGCAGTTCTTC
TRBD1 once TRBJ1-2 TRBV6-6 CASRPGGRVYGYTF TGTGCCAGCAGACCAGGGGGTAGAGTCTATGGCTACACCTTC
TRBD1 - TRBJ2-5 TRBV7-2 CASRLDRGRETQYF TGTGCCAGCAGATTGGACAGGGGGAGGGAGACCCAGTACTTC
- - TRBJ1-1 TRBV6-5 CASSLQANTETFF TGTGCCAGCAGCTTACAAGCGAACACTGAAACTTTCTTT
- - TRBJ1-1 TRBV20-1 CSALGDGTEAFF TGCAGTGCTTTGGGCGACGGCACTGAAGCTTTCTTT
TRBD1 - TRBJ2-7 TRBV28 CASSLRTGVENEQYF TGTGCCAGCAGTTTAAGGACAGGGGTTGAGAACGAGCAGTACTTC
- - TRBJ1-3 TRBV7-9 CASSLGRYTSSGNTIYF TGTGCCAGCAGCTTAGGGCGTTACACTAGCTCTGGAAACACCATATATTTT
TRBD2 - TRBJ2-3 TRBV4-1 CASSQEGLAGGLASTDTQYF TGCGCCAGCAGCCAAGAGGGACTAGCGGGGGGCCTCGCTAGCACAGATACGCAGTATTTT
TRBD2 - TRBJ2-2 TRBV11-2 CASSLGGTSGELFF TGTGCCAGCAGCTTGGGAGGGACGTCCGGGGAGCTGTTTTTT
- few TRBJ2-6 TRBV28 CAADVGANVLTF TGTGCCGCTGACGTTGGGGCCAACGTCCTGACTTTC